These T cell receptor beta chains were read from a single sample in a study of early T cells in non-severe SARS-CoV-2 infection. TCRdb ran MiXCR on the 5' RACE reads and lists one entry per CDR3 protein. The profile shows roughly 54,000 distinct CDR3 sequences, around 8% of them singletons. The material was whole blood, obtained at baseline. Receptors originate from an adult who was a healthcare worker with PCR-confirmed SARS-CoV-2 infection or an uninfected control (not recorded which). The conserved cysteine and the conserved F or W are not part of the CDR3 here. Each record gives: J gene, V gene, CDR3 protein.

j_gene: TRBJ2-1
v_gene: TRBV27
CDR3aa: ASSPTPGNEQF

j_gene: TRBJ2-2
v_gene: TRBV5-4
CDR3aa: ASSFGLAVTGELF

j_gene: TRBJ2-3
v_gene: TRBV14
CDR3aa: ASSQGLSDTQY

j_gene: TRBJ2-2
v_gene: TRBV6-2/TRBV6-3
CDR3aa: ASSAPPGPSSGGELF

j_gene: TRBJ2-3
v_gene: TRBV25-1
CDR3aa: ASSEYFLGPPDTQY

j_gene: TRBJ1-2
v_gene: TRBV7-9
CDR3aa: ASSFSPLQRQAQRDGYT

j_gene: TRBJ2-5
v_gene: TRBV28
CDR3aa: ASKSAIQETQY

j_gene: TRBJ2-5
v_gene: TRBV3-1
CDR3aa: ASSHAGGGETQY

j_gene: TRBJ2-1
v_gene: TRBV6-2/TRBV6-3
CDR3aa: ASSFDNEQF

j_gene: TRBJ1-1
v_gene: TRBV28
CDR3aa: ASSLHPGTGNTEAF

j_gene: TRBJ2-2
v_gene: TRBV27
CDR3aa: ASSSPGLANTGELF

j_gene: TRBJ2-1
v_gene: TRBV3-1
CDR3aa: ASSQDWGPHNEQF

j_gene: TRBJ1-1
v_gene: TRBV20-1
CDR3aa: SASVPGVNTEAF

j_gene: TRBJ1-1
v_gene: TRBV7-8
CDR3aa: ASSLASDGVGTEAF

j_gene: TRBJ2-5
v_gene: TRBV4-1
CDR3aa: ASSRRTSGQETQY

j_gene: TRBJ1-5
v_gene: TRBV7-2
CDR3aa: ASSLGGYNQPQH

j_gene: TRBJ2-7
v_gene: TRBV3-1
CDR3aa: ASSHPGTGVEQY

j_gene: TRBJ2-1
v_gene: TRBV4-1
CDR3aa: ASSQAPSGGRAYEQF

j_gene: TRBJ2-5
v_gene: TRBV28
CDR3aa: ASSGGTRGERVTQY

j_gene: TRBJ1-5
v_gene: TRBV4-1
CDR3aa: ASSQIDMGFLDQPQH

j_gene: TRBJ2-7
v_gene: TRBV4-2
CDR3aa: ASSQVGTSSYEQY

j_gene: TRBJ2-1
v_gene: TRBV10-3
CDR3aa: AAINAANEQF

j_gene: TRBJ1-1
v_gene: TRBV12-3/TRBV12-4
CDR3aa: ASSLAENTEAF

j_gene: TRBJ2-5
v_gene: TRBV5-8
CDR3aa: ASSPGTSGRPKETQY

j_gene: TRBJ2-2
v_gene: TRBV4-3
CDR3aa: ASSQDFPSGTYTGELF

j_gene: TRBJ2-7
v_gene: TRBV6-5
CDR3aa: ASSYSKLAGVGEQY

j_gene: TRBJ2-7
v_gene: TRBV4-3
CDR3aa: ASSLGRGSSYEQY

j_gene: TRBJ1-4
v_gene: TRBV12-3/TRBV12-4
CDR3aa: ASSQGRDRGNEKLF

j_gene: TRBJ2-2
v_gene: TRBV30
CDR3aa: AWTSRGGAPGELF

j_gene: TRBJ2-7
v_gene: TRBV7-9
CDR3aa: ASSETTGQQDEQY

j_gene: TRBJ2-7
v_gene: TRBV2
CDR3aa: ASTFPTGIQLAGRYEQY

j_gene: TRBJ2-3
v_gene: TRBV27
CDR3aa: ASSNQILDTQY

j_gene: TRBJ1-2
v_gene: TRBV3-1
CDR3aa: ASSGGEGVVTGYT

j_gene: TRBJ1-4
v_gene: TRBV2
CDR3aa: ASSERVYEKLF

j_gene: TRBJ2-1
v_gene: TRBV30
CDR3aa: AWSLYGSNEQF

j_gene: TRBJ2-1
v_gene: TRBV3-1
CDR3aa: ASKPGLAGYEQF

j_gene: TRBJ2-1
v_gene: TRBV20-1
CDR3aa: SAMGERAGLYNEQF

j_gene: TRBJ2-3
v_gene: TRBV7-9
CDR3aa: ASSSRYSRRTDTQY

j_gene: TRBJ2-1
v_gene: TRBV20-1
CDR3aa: SARLRQNNEQF

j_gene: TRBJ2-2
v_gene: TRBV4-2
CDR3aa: ASSYSGLTGELF

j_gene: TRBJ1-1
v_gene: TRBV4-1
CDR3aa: ASSQGPGQKNTEAF

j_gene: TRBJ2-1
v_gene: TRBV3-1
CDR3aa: ASSRLRGAAYNEQF

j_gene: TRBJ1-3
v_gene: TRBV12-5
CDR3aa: ASGLVLSGNTIY

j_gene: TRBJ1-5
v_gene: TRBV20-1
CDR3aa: SARQGNQPQH

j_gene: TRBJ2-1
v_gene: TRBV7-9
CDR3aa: ASSFASGAYNEQF